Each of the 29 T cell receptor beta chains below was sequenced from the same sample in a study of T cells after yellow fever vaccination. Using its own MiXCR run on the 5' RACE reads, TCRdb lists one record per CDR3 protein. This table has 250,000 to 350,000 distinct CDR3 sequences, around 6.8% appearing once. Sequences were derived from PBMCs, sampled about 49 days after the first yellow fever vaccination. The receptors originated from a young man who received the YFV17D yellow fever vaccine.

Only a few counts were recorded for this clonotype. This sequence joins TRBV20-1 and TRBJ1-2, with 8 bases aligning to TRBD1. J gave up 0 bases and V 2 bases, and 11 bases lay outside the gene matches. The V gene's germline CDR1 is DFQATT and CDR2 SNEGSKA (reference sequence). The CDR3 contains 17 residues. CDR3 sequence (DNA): TGCAGTGCTAGAACTGGACAGGGCCAAGGCACTAACTATGGCTACACCTTC. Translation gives CSARTGQGQGTNYGYTF.

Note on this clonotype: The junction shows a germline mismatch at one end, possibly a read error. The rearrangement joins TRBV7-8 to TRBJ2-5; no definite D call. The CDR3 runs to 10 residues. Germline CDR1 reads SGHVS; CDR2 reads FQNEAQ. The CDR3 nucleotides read TGTGCCAGCGGCTTAGAAACCCAGTACTTC. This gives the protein CASGLETQYF.

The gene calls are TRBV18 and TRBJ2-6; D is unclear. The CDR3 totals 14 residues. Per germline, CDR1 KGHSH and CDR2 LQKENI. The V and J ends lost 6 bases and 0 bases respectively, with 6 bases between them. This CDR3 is CASSGTSGANVLTF. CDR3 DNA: TGTGCCAGCTCGGGAACCTCTGGGGCCAACGTCCTGACTTTC.

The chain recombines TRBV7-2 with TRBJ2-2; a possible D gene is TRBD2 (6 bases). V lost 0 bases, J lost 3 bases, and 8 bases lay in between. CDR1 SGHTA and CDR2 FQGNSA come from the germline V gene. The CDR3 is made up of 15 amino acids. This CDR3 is CASSLAWRDTGELFF. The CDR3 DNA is TGTGCCAGCAGCTTAGCGTGGAGGGACACCGGGGAGCTGTTTTTT.

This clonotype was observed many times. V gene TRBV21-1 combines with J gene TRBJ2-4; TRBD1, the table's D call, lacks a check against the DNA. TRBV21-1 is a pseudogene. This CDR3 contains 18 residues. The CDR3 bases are TGTGCCAGCAGCCGCCAGCAGGGTGTCGACGGGGATTTTAACATTCAGTACTTC. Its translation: CASSRQQGVDGDFNIQYF.

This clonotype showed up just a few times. The CDR3 here is CASSQVPYKQGAGEKLFF. CDR3 DNA: TGCGCCAGCAGCCAAGTCCCTTATAAACAGGGGGCAGGGGAAAAACTGTTTTTT. The chain recombines TRBV4-1 with TRBJ1-4, with 9 nucleotides matching TRBD1. Germline CDR1 reads MGHRA; CDR2 reads YSYEKL. The V gene end was trimmed by 1 base and the J gene end by 8 bases; junction bases not matched to a gene: 14. CDR3 size: 18 residues.

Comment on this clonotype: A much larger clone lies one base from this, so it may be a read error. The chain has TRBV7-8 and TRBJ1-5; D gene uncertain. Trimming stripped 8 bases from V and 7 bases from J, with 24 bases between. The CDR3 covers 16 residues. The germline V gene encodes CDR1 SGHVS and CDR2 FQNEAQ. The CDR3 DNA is TGTGCCAGCGGGTTGGGAAATGGGCTCATAGAACAGCCCCAGCATTTT. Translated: CASGLGNGLIEQPQHF.

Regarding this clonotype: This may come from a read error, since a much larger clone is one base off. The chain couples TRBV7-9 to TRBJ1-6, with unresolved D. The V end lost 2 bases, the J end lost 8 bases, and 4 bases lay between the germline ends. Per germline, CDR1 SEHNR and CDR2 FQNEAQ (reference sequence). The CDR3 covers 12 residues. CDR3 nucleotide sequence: TGTGCCAGCAGCTTATCCGATTCACCCCTCCACTTT. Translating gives CASSLSDSPLHF.

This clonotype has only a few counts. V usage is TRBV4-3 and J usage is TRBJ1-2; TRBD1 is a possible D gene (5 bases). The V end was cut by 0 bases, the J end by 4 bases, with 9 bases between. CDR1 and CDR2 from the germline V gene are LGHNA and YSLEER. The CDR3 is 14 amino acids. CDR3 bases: TGCGCCAGCAGCCAAGAAGGGGAGGGCTATGGCTACACCTTC. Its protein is CASSQEGEGYGYTF.

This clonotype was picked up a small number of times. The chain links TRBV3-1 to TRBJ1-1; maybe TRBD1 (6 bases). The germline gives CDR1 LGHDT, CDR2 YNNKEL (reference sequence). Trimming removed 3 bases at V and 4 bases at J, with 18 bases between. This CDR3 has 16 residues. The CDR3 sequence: CASSHNWGGGGTEAFF. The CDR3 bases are TGTGCCAGCAGCCATAATTGGGGGGGCGGAGGCACTGAAGCTTTCTTT.

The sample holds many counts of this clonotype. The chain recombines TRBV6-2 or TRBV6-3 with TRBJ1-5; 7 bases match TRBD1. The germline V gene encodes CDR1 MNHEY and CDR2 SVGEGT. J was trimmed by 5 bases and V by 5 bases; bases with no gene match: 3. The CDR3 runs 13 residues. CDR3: CASSLTGYQPQHF. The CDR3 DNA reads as TGTGCCAGCAGTCTGACAGGGTATCAGCCCCAGCATTTT.

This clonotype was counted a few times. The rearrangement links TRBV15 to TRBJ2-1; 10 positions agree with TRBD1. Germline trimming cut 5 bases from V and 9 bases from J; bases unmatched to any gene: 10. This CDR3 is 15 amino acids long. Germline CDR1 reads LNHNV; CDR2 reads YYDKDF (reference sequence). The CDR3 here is CATSRTVTGGTEQFF. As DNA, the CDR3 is TGTGCCACCAGCCGAACAGTGACAGGGGGCACTGAGCAGTTCTTC.

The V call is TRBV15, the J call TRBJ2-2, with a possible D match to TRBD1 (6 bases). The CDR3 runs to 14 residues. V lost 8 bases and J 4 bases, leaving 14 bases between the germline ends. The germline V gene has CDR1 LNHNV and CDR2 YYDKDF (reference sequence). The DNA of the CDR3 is TGTGCCACCGAGCAGGGGTCATTCACCGGGGAGCTGTTTTTT. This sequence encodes CATEQGSFTGELFF.

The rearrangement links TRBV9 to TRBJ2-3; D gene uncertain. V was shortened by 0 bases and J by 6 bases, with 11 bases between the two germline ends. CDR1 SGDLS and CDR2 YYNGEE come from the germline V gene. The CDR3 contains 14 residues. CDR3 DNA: TGTGCCAGCAGCGTAGCGACGGGTTCGGATACGCAGTATTTT. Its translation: CASSVATGSDTQYF.

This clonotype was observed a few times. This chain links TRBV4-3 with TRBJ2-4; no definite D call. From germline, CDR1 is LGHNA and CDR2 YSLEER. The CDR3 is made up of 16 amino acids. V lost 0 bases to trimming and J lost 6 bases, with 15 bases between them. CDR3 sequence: CASSQEPAGLGNIQYF. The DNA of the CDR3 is TGCGCCAGCAGCCAAGAACCCGCTGGGCTCGGAAACATTCAGTACTTC.

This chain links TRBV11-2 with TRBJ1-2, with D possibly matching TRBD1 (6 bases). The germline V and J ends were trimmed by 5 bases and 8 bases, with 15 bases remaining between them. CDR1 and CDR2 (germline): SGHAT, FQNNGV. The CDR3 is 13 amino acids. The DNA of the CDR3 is TGTGCCAGCAGCCCGGGGGCATCGGGAGGCTACACCTTC. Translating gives CASSPGASGGYTF.

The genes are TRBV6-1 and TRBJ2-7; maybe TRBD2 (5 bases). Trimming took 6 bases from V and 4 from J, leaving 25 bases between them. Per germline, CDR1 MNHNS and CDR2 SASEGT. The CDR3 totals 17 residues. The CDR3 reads CASRPLLASQLLYEQYF. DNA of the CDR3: TGTGCCAGCAGACCTCTTCTAGCCTCCCAGCTATTATACGAGCAGTACTTC.

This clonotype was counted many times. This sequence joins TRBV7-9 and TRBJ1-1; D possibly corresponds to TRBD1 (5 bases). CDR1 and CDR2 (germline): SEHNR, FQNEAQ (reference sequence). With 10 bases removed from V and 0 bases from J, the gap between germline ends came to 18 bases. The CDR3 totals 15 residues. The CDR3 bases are TGTGCCACCCCCCTTCCTGGCAGGGTGAACACTGAAGCTTTCTTT. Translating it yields CATPLPGRVNTEAFF.

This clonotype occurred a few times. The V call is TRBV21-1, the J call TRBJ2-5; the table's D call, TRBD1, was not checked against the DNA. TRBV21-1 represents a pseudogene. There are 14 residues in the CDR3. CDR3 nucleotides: TGTGCCAGCCGGGGGAGGGACAGCCAAGAGACCCAGTACTTC. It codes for CASRGRDSQETQYF.

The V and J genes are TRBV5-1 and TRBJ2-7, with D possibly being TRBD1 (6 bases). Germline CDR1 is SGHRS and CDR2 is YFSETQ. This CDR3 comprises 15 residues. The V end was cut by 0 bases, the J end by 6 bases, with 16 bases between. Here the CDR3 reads CASSLVTTGLAEQYF. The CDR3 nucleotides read TGCGCCAGCAGCTTGGTTACGACAGGCCTTGCCGAGCAGTACTTC. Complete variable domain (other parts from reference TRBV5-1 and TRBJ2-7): KAGVTQTPRYLIKTRGQQVTLSCSPISGHRSVSWYQQTPGQGLQFLFEYFSETQRNKGNFPGRFSGRQFSNSRSEMNVSTLELGDSALYLCASSLVTTGLAEQYFGPGTRLTVT.

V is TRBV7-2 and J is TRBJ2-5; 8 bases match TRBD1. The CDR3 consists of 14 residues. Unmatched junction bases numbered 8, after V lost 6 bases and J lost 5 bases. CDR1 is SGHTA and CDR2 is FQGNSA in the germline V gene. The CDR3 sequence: CASRRDRGRETQYF. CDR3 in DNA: TGTGCCAGCAGACGCGACAGGGGACGGGAGACCCAGTACTTC.

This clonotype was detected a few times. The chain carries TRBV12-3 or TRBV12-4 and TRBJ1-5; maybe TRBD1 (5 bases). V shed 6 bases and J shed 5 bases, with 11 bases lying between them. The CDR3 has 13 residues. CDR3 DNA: TGTGCCAGCAGACAGGACCGCTATCAGCCCCAGCATTTT. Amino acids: CASRQDRYQPQHF.

The CDR3 region has the DNA TGTGCCAGCAGCGTAGCGGATAGCGGGGGGGCCGGGGAGCTGTTTTTT. Encoded protein: CASSVADSGGAGELFF. The V call is TRBV9, the J call TRBJ2-2, with 11 nucleotides matching TRBD2. The CDR3 sequence is 16 residues long. The germline V gene has CDR1 SGDLS and CDR2 YYNGEE. Trimming at V came to 0 bases and at J to 6 bases, leaving 4 bases not matched to a gene.

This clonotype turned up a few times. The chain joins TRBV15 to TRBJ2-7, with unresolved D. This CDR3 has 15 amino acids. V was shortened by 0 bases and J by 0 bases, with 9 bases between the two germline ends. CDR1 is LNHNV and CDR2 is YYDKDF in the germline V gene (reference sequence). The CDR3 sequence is CATSRDGLASYEQYV. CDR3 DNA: TGTGCCACCAGCAGAGATGGGTTAGCCTCCTACGAGCAGTACGTC.

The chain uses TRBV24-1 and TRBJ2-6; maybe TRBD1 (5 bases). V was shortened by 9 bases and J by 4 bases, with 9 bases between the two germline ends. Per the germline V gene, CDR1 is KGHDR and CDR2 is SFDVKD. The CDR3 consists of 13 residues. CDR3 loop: CATQGTGANVLTF. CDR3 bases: TGTGCCACCCAGGGTACCGGGGCCAACGTCCTGACTTTC.

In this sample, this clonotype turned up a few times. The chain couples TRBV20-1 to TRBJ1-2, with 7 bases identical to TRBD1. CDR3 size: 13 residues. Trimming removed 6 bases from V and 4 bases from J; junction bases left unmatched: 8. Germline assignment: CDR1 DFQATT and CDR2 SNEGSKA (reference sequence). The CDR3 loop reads CSAQHRGSYGYTF. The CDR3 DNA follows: TGCAGTGCGCAACACAGGGGCAGCTATGGCTACACCTTC.

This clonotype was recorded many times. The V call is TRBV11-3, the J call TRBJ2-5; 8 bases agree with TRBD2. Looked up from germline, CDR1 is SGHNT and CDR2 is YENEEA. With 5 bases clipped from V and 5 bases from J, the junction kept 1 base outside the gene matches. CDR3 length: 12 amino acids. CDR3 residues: CASSRGGETQYF. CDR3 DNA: TGTGCCAGCAGCCGGGGGGGTGAGACCCAGTACTTC. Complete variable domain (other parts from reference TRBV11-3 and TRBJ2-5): EAGVVQSPRYKIIEKKQPVAFWCNPISGHNTLYWYLQNLGQGPELLIRYENEEAVDDSQLPKDRFSAERLKGVDSTLKIQPAELGDSAVYLCASSRGGETQYFGPGTRLLVL.

The CDR3 is CASSVEWGAGANVLTF. CDR3 coding DNA: TGTGCCAGCAGCGTAGAGTGGGGAGCTGGGGCCAACGTCCTGACTTTC. The V gene is TRBV9, the J gene TRBJ2-6; D is perhaps TRBD2 (5 bases). The CDR3 extends over 16 amino acids. The V end lost 0 bases, the J end lost 2 bases, and 9 bases lay between the germline ends. CDR1 SGDLS and CDR2 YYNGEE come from the germline V gene. Full variable domain (rest looked up from reference TRBV9 and TRBJ2-6): DSGVTQTPKHLITATGQRVTLRCSPRSGDLSVYWYQQSLDQGLQFLIQYYNGEERAKGNILERFSAQQFPDLHSELNLSSLELGDSALYFCASSVEWGAGANVLTFGAGSRLTVL.

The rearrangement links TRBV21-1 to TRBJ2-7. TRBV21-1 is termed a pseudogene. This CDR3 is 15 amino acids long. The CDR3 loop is CASSKNGSSSYEQYV. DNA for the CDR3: TGTGCCAGCAGCAAAAACGGATCAAGCTCCTACGAGCAGTACGTC.